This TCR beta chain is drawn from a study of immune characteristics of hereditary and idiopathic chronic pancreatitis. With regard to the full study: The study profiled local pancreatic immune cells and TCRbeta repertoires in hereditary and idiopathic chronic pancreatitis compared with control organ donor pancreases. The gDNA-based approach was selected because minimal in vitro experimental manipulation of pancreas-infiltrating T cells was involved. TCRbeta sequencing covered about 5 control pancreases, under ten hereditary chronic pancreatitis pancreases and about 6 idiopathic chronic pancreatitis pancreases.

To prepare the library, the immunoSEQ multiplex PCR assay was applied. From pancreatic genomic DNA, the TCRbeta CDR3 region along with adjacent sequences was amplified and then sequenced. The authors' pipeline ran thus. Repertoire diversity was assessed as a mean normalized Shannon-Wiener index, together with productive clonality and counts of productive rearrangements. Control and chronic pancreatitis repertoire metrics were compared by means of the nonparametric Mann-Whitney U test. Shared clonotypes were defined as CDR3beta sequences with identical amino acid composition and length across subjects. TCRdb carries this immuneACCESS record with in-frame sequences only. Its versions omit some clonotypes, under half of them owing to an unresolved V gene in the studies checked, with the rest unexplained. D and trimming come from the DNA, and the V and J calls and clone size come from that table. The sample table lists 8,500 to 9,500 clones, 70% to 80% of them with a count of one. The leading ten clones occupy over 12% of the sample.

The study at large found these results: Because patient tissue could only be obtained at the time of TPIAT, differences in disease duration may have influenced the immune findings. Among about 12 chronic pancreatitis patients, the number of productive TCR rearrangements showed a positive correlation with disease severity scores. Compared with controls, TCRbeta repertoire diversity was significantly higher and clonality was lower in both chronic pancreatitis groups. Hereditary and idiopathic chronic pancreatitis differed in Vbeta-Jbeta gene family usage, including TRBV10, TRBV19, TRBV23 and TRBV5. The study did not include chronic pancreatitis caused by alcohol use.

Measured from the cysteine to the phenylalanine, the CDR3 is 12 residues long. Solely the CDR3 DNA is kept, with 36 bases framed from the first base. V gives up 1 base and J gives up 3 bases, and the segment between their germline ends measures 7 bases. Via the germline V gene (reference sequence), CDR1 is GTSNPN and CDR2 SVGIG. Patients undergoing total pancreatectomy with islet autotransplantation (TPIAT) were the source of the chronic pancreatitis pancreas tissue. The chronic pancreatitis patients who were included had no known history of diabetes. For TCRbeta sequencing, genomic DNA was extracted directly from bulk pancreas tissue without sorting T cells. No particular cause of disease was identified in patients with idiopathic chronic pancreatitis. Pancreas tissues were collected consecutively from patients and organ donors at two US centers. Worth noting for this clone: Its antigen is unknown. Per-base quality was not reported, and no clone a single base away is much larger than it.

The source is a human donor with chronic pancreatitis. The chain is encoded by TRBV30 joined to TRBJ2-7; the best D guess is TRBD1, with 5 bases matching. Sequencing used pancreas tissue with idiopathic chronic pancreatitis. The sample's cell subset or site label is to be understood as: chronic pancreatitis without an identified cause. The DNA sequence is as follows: TGTGCCTGGAGTGGCCAGGGCTACGAGCAGTACTTC. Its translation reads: CAWSGQGYEQYF. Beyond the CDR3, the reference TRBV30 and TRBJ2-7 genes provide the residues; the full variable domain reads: SQTIHQWPATLVQPVGSPLSLECTVEGTSNPNLYWYRQAAGRGLQLLFYSVGIGQISSEVPQNLSASRPQDRQFILSSKKLLLSDSGFYLCAWSGQGYEQYFGPGTRLTVT.